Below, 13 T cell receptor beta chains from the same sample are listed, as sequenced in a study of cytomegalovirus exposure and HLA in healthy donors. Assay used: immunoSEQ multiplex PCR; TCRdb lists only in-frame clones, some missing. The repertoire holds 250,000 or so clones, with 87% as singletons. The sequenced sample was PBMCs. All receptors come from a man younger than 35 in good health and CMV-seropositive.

The CDR3 sequence is CASSEAGGLGGGYTF. In nucleotides, the CDR3 is TGTGCCAGCAGTGAAGCTGGGGGCTTAGGGGGTGGCTACACCTTC. V and J are TRBV6-1 and TRBJ1-2; D is perhaps TRBD1 (6 bases). V lost 0 bases and J 7 bases, leaving 15 bases between the germline ends. CDR3 length: 15 amino acids. Germline V gives CDR1 MNHNS, CDR2 SASEGT.

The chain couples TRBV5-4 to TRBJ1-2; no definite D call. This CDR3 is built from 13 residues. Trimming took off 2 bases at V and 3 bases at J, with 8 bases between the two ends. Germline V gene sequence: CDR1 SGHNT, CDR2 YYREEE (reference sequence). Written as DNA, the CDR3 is TGTGCCAGCAGCTTTATGGGAGACTATGGCTACACCTTC. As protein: CASSFMGDYGYTF.

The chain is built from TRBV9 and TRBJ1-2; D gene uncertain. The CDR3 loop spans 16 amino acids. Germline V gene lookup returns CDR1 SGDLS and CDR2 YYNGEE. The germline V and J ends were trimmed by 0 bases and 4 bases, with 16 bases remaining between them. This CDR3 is CASSVGWGRDGYGYTF. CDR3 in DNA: TGTGCCAGCAGCGTAGGATGGGGAAGGGATGGCTATGGCTACACCTTC.

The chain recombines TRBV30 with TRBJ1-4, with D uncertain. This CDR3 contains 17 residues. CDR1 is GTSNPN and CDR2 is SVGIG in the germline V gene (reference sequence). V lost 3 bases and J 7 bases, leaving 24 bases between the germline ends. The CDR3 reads CAWSPLSGYAEREKLFF. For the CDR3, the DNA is TGTGCCTGGAGCCCCCTATCTGGGTACGCAGAACGTGAAAAACTGTTTTTT.

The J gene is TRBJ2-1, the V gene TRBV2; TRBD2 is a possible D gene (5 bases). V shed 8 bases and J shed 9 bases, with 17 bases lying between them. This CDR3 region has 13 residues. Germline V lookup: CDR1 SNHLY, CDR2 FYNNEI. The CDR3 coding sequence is TGTGCCAGCGGAGGACCATCCCGGGGTGAGCAGTTCTTC. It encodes CASGGPSRGEQFF. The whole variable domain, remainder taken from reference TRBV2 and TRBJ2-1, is EPEVTQTPSHQVTQMGQEVILRCVPISNHLYFYWYRQILGQKVEFLVSFYNNEISEKSEIFDDQFSVERPDGSNFTLKIRSTKLEDSAMYFCASGGPSRGEQFFGPGTRLTVL.

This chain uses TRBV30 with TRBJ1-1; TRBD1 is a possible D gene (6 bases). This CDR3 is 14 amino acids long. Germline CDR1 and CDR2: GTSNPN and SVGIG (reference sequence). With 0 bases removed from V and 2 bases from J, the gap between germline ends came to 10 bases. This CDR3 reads CAWSVKGVNTEAFF. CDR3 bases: TGTGCCTGGAGTGTAAAGGGGGTTAACACTGAAGCTTTCTTT.

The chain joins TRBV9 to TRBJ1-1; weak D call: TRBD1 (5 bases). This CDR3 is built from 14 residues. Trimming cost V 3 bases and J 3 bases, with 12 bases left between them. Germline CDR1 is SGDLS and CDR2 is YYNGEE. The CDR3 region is CASSATPGDTEAFF. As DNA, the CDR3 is TGTGCCAGCAGCGCTACTCCGGGGGACACTGAAGCTTTCTTT. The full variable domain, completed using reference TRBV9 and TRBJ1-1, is DSGVTQTPKHLITATGQRVTLRCSPRSGDLSVYWYQQSLDQGLQFLIQYYNGEERAKGNILERFSAQQFPDLHSELNLSSLELGDSALYFCASSATPGDTEAFFGQGTRLTVV.

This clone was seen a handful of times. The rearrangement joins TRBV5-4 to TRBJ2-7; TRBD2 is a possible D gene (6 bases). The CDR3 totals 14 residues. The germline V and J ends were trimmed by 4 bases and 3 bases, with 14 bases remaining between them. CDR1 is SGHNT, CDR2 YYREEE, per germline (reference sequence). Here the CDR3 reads CASSGPSGVYEQYF. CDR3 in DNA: TGTGCCAGCAGCGGACCATCGGGAGTCTACGAGCAGTACTTC.

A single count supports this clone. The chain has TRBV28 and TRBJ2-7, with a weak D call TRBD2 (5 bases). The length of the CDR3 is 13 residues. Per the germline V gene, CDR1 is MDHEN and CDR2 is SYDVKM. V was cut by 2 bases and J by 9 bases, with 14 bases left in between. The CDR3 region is CASSLNVGERQYF. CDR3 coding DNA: TGTGCCAGCAGTTTAAATGTCGGGGAAAGGCAGTACTTC.

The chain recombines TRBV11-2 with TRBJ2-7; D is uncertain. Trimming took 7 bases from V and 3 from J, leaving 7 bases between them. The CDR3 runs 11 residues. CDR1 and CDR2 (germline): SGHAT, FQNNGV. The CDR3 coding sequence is TGTGCCAGCACCTCCGGCTACGAGCAGTACTTC. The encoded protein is CASTSGYEQYF.

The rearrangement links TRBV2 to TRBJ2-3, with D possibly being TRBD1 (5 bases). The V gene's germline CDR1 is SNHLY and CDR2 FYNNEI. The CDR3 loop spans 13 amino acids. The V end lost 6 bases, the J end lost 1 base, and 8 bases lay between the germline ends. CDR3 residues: CASRQTGTDTQYF. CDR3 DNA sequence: TGTGCCAGCAGGCAGACAGGCACAGATACGCAGTATTTT.

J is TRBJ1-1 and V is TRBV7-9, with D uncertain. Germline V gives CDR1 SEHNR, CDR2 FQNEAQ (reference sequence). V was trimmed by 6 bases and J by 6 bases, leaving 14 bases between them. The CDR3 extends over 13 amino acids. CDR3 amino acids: CASRIDTTAEAFF. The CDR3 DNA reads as TGTGCCAGCAGGATAGATACCACGGCTGAAGCTTTCTTT.

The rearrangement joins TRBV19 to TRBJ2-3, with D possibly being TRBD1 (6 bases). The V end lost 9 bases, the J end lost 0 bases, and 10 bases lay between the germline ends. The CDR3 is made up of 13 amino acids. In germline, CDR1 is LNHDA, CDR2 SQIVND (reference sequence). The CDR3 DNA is TGTGCCAGCGGGACATTTAGCACAGATACGCAGTATTTT. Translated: CASGTFSTDTQYF.